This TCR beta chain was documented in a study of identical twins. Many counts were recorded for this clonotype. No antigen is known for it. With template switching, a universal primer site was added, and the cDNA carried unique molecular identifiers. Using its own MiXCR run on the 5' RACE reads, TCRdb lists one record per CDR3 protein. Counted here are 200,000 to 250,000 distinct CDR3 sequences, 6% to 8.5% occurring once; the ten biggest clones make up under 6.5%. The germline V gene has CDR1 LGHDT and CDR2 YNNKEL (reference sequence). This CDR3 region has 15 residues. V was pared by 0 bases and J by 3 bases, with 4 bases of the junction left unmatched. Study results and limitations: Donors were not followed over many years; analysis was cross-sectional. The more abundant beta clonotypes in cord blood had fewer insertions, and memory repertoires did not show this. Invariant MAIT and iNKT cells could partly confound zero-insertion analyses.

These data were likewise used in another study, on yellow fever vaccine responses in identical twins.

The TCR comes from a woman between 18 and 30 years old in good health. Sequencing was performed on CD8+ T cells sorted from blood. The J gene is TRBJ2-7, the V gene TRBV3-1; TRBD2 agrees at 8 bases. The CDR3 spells CASSQEISGIYEQYF. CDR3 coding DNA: TGTGCCAGCAGCCAAGAGATTAGCGGGATCTACGAGCAGTACTTC.